Included here is one TCR beta chain sequence, with context. Its matching antigen is unknown. This specimen belongs to a study of T cells in localized non-small cell lung cancer. Findings and caveats of the study: Uninvolved adjacent lung, not tumor, had the highest T cell clonality. Higher blood T cell density tracked longer overall survival. Detection in adjacent lung was observed for a median approximately 52 of the top 100 tumor clones. Only one tumor region went through sequencing, so heterogeneity may still be there.

Measured with immunoSEQ multiplex PCR; TCRdb has only the in-frame clones, and not every one. Altogether roughly 35,000 clones are present, 85% to 90% being singletons, with the ten largest covering around 4%. The V end was cut by 0 bases, the J end by 1 base, with 9 bases between. This CDR3 spans 15 amino acids. Germline V gene data show CDR1 as SGHVS and CDR2 as FQNEAQ. This sequence originates from a woman between 35 and 70 years old with stage I lung adenocarcinoma. Sample: peripheral blood, taken before any cancer treatment. The V and J genes are TRBV7-8 and TRBJ1-1, with a possible D match to TRBD1 (5 bases). The CDR3 DNA is TGTGCCAGCAGCTTAGCGGGGGTAAGGAACACTGAAGCTTTCTTT. Translated, it gives CASSLAGVRNTEAFF.